This entry describes one T cell receptor (beta chain). Antigen unknown. This record belongs to a study of OX40 agonist ivuxolimab in advanced cancers. The overall study: Those enrolled were 82.7% male, with a mean age of around 57 years and ages from roughly 20 to 90. Overall study results and limits: At doses 0.1 to 3.0 mg/kg, CD4+ and CD8+ clones expanded. What antigens the expanded peripheral T cells recognized was never established.

Sequenced by immunoSEQ multiplex PCR; TCRdb stores in-frame clones only, minus some. Of about 19,000 clones in the sample, roughly nine tenths were seen once. If patients had autoimmune disease history or systemic immunosuppression, they were excluded. The CDR3 has 14 amino acids. Trimming cost V 5 bases and J 7 bases; bases outside gene matches: 10. The germline gives CDR1 LNHDA, CDR2 SQIVND (reference sequence). The sequence was obtained from an adult with an advanced solid tumor such as melanoma, head and neck, liver or kidney cancer. The sequenced sample was CD4+ or CD8+ T cells sorted from blood, obtained in a trial of the OX40 agonist ivuxolimab. The rearrangement joins TRBV19 to TRBJ2-7; 8 bases are a match to TRBD1. Written as DNA, the CDR3 is TGTGCCAGTAGTGCCGGACAGGGTCCGGGGGAGCAGTACTTC. Protein: CASSAGQGPGEQYF.